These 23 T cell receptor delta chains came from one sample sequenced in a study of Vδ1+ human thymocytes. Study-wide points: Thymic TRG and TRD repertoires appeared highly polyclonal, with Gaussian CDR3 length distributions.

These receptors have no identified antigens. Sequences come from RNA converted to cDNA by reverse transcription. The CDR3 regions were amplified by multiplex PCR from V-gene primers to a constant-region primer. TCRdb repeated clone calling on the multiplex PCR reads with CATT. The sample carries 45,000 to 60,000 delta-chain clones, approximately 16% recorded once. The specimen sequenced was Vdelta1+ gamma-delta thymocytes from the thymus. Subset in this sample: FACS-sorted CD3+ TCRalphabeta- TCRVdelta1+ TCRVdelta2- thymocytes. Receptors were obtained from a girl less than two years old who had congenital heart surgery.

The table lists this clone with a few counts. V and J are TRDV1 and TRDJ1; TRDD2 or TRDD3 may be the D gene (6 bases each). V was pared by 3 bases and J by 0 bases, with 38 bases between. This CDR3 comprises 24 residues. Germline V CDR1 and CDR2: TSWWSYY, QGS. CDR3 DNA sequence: TGTGCTCTTGGGGACGTTCAGGCTCCTACACGATGGGCATACTGGGTAGAGTACACCGATAAACTCATCTTT. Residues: CALGDVQAPTRWAYWVEYTDKLIF.

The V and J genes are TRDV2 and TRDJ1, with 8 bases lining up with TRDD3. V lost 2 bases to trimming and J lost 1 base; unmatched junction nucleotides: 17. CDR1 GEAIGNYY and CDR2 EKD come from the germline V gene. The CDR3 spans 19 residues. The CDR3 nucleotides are TGTGCCTGTGACAGATCTCCTACTCTGGGGGAAAGCGTCACCGATAAACTCATCTTT. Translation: CACDRSPTLGESVTDKLIF.

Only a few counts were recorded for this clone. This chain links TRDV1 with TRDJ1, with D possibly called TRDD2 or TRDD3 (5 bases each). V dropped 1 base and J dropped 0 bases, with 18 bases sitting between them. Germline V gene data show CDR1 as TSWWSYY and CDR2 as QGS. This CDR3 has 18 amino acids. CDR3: CALGEPYARLDNTDKLIF. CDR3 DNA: TGTGCTCTTGGGGAACCCTACGCAAGACTGGATAACACCGATAAACTCATCTTT.

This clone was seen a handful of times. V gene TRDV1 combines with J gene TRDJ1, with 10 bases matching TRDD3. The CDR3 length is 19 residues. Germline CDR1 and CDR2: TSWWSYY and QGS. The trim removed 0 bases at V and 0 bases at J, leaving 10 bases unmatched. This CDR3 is CALGELWGDTLLYTDKLIF. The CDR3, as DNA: TGTGCTCTTGGGGAACTATGGGGGGATACGCTCCTGTACACCGATAAACTCATCTTT.

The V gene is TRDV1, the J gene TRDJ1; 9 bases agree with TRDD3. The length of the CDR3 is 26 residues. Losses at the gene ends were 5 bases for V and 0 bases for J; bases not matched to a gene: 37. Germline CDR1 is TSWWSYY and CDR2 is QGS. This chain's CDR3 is CALGPPPRVRGYAEKVRIKYTDKLIF. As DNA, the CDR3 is TGTGCTCTTGGGCCCCCACCGAGGGTTAGGGGATACGCTGAAAAAGTACGGATTAAGTACACCGATAAACTCATCTTT.

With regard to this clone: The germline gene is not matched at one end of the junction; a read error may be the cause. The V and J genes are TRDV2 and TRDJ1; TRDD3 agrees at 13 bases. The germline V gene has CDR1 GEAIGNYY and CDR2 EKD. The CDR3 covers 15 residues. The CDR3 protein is CASTGGYVYTDKLTF. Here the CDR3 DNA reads TGTGCCAGTACTGGGGGATACGTGTACACCGATAAACTCACCTTT.

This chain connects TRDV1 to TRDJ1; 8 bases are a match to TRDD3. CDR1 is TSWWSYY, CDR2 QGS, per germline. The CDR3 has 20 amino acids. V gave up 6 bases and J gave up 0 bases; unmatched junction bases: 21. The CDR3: CALGVSLGYDWGFHTDKLIF. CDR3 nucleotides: TGTGCTCTTGGTGTTTCCCTGGGGTATGACTGGGGGTTTCACACCGATAAACTCATCTTT.

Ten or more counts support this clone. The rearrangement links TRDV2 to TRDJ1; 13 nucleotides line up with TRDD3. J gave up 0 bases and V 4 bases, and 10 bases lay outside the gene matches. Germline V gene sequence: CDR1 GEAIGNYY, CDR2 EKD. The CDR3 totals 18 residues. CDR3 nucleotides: TGTGCCTGTGATAAAGTTACTGGGGGATACGTGAACACCGATAAACTCATCTTT. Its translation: CACDKVTGGYVNTDKLIF.

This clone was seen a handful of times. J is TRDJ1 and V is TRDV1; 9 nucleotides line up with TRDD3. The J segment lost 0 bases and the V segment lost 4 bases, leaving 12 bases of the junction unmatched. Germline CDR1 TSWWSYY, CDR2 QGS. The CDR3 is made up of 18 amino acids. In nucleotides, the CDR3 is TGTGCTCTTGGGGGCATGACCGGGGGATACCTTTACACCGATAAACTCATCTTT. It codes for CALGGMTGGYLYTDKLIF.

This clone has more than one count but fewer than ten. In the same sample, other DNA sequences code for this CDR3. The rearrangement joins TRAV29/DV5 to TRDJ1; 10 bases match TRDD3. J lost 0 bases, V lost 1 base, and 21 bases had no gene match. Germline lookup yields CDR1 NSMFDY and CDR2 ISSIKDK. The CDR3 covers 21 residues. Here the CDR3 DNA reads TGTGCAGCAAGCAATTCCTACACCCTCCTGGGGGATAGGCCGTACACCGATAAACTCATCTTT. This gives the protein CAASNSYTLLGDRPYTDKLIF. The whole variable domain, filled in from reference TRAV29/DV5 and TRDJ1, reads DQQVKQNSPSLSVQEGRISILNCDYTNSMFDYFLWYKKYPAEGPTFLISISSIKDKNEDGRFTVFLNKSAKHLSLHIVPSQPGDSAVYFCAASNSYTLLGDRPYTDKLIFGKGTRVTVEP.

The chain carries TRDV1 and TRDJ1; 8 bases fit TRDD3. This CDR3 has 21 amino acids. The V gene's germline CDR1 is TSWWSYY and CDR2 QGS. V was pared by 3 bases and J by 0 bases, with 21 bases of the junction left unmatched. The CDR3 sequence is CALGEPSGRGYPYWYTDKLIF. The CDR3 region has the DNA TGTGCTCTTGGGGAGCCCTCGGGTCGGGGATACCCTTATTGGTACACCGATAAACTCATCTTT.

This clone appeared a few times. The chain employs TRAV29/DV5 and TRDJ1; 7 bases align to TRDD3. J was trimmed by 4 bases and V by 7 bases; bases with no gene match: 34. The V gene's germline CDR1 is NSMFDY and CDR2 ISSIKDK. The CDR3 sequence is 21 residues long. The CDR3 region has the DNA TGTGCACCACCTCCCTGGGTGGACTACGGACTGGGGATCAATTGGCGCGATAAACTCATCTTT. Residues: CAPPPWVDYGLGINWRDKLIF.

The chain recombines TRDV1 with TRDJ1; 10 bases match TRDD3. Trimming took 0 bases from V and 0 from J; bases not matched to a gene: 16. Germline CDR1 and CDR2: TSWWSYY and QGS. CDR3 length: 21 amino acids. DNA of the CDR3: TGTGCTCTTGGGGAACTAGGGGTAGCGAAGTGGGGGATACTGTACACCGATAAACTCATCTTT. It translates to CALGELGVAKWGILYTDKLIF.

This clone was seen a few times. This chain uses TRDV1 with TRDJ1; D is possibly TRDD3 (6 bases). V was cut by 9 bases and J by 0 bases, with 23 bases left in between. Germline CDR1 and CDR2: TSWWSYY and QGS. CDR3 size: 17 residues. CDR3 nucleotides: TGTGCTCTGAGCAGGGCCGGCGGGGGACGGAACACCGATAAACTCATCTTT. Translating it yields CALSRAGGGRNTDKLIF.

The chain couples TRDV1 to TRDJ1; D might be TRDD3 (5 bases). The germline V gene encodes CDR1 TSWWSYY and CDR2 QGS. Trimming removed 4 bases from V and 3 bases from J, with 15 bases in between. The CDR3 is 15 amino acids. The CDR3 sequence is CALGGGEGAPDKLIF. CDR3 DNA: TGTGCTCTTGGGGGCGGTGAGGGGGCACCCGATAAACTCATCTTT.

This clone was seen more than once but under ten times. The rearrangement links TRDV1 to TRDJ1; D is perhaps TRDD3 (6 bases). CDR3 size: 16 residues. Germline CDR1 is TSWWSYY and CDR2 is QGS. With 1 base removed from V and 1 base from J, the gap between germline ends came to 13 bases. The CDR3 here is CALGERRGSRTDKLIF. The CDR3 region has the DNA TGTGCTCTTGGGGAACGCAGGGGATCTCGCACCGATAAACTCATCTTT.

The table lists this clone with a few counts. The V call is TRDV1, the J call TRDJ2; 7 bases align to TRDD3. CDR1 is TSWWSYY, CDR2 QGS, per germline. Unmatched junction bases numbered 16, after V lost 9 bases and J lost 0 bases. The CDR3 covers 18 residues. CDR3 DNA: TGTGCTCTGACGTGGGGGAGGGATTTTTCCGCTTTGACAGCACAACTCTTCTTT. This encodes CALTWGRDFSALTAQLFF.

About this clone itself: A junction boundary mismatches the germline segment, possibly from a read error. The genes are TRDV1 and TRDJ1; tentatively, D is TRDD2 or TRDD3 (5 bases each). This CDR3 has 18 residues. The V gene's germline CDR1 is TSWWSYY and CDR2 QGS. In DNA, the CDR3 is TGTGCCCTTGGGGTCCTTTCCTGCGTACCCGTACCTATCGATAAACTCATCTTT. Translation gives CALGVLSCVPVPIDKLIF.

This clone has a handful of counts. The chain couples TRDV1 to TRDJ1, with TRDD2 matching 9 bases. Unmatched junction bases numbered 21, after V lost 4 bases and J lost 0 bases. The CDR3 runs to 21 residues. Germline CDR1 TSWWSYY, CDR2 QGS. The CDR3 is CALGVLKALPTWWGYTDKLIF. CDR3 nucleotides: TGTGCTCTTGGGGTTCTCAAGGCCCTTCCTACGTGGTGGGGGTACACCGATAAACTCATCTTT.

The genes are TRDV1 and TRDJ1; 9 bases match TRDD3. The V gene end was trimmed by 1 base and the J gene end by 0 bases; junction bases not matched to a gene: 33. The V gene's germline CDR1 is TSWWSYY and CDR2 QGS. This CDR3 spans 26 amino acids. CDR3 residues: CALGEPLGPGGYSAAPIPLYTDKLIF. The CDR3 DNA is TGTGCTCTTGGGGAACCCCTCGGTCCCGGGGGATACTCCGCCGCCCCCATTCCCTTATACACCGATAAACTCATCTTT.

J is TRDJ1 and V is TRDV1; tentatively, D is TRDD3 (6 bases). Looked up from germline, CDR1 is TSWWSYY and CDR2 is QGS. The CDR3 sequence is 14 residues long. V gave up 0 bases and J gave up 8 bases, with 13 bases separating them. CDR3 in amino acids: CALGELLSWGKLIF. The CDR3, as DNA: TGTGCTCTTGGGGAACTACTGTCCTGGGGCAAACTCATCTTT.

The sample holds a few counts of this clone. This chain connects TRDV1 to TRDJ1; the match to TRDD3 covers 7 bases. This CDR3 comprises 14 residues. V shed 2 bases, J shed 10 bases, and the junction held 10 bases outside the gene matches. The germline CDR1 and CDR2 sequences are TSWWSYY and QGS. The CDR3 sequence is CALGEVPPPGGLIF. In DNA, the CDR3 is TGTGCTCTTGGGGAAGTTCCCCCTCCTGGGGGACTCATCTTT.

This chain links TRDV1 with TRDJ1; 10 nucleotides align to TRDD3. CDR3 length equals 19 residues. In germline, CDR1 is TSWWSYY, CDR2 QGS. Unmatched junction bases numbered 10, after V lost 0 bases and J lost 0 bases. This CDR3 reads CALGELTYGGYCDTDKLIF. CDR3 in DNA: TGTGCTCTTGGGGAACTAACCTATGGGGGATACTGCGACACCGATAAACTCATCTTT.